This T cell receptor beta chain derives from a study of cytomegalovirus exposure and HLA in healthy donors. PCR primers comprised 60 Vbeta and 13 Jbeta primers. Profiled with immunoSEQ multiplex PCR; TCRdb holds only in-frame clones, not every one. The repertoire includes 100,000 to 150,000 clones, approximately 80% of them detected once, and 1% sits in the top ten. This CDR3 is built from 14 residues. V shed 4 bases and J 0 bases; nucleotides not matched to a gene: 5. CDR1 is GTSNPN and CDR2 is SVGIG in the germline V gene (reference sequence). The sample consisted of PBMCs. This TCR came from a man aged 40-50 years in good health and CMV-seronegative. This chain joins TRBV30 and TRBJ1-1; 7 bases match TRBD1. CDR3 residues: CAWKRDSLNTEAFF. The CDR3 DNA sequence: TGTGCCTGGAAACGGGACAGTTTGAACACTGAAGCTTTCTTT.